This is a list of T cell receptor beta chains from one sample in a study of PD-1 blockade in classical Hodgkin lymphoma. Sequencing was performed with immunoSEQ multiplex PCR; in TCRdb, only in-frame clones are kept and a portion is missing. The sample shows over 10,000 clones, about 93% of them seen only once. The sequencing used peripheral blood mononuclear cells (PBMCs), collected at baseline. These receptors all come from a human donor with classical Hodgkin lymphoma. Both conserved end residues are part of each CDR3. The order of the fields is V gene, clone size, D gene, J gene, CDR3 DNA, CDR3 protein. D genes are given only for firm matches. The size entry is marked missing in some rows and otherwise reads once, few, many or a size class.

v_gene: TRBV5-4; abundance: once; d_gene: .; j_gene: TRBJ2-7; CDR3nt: TGTACCAGCAGCTTTAAGGCCGCCACCCGACGCTCCTACGAGCAGTACTTC; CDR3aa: CTSSFKAATRRSYEQYF
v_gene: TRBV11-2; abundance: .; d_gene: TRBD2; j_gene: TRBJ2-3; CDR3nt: TGTGCCAGCAGCCGAGAGACTAGCGGGAGCACAGATACGCAGTATTTT; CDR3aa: CASSRETSGSTDTQYF
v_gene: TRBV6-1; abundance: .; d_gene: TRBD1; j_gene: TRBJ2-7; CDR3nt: TGTGCCAGCAGTGAAACCCGACAGGGTCGGGGCTACGAGCAGTACTTC; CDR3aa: CASSETRQGRGYEQYF
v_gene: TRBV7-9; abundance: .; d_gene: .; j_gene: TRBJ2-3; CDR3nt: TGTGCCAGCAGCTTCTTCCGGGACTGGGGCGTAGATACGCAGTATTTT; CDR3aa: CASSFFRDWGVDTQYF
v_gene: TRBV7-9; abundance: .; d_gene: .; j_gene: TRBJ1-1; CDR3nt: TGTGCCAGCAGCCCCACTCAGAGAGGGATCACTGAAGCTTTCTTT; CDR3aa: CASSPTQRGITEAFF
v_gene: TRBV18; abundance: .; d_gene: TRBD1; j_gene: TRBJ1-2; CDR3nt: TGTGCCAGCTCACCGGGACAGGCCCTGGGGTCTTATGGCTACACCTTC; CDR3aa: CASSPGQALGSYGYTF
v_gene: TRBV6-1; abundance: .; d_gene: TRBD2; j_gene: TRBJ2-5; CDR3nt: TGTGCCAGCCCCCGACTAGCGGGGGTCCAAGAGACCCAGTACTTC; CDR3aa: CASPRLAGVQETQYF
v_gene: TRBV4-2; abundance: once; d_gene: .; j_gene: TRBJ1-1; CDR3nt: TGTGCCAGCAGCCAAGTGACCTACACTGAAGCTTTCTTT; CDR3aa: CASSQVTYTEAFF
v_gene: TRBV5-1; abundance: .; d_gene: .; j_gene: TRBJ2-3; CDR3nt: TGCGCCAGCAGCCGACTAAGTGGCTCCACCACAGATACGCAGTATTTT; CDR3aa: CASSRLSGSTTDTQYF
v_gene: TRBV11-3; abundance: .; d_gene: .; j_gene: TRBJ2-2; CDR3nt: TGTGCCAGCAGCTTCGGGCCGAACACCGGGGAGCTGTTTTTT; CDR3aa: CASSFGPNTGELFF
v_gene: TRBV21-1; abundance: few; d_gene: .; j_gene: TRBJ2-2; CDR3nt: TGTGCCAGCAGCAAAGATCCAGCGGGGGTGCTTGTCACCGGGGAGCTGTTTTTT; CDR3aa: CASSKDPAGVLVTGELFF
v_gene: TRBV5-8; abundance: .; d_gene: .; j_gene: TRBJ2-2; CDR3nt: TGTGCCAGCAGCTTGTTCTGGCAGGTGAACACCGGGGAGCTGTTTTTT; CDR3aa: CASSLFWQVNTGELFF
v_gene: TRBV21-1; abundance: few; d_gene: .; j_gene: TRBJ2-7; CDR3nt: TGTGCCAGCAGCCGCGAAGACAGGGACACCTACGAGCAGTACTTC; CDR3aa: CASSREDRDTYEQYF
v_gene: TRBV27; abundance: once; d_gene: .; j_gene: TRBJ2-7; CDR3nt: TGTGCCAGCAGTTTATCCCGGTATGTAGGGGGGCCCTTGGTCTACGAGCAGTACTTC; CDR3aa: CASSLSRYVGGPLVYEQYF
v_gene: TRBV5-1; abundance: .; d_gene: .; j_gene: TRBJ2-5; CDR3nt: TGCGCCAGCAGCTTGGGCAGGGGTGGCCATTGGGGAGAGACCCAGTACTTC; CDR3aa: CASSLGRGGHWGETQYF
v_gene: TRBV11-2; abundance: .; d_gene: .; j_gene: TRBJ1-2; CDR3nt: TGTGCCAGCAGCTTATCTGCACAGGGAGGCGGCTACACCTTC; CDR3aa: CASSLSAQGGGYTF
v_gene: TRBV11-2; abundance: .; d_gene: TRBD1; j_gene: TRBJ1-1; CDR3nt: TGTGCCAGCAGCATGGACAGGGAAACTGAAGCTTTCTTT; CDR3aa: CASSMDRETEAFF
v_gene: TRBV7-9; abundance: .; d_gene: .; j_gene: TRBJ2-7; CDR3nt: TGTGCCAGCAGCCTGAGCGGGCAGAGCTCCTACGAGCAGTACTTC; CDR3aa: CASSLSGQSSYEQYF
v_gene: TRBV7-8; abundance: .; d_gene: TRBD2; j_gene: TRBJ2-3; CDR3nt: TGTGCCAGCAGCCCCCGCCCGGGACTAGCGGGAGCCGGAGATACGCAGTATTTT; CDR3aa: CASSPRPGLAGAGDTQYF
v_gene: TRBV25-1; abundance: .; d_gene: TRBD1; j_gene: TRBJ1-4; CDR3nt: TGTGCCAGCAGTGAATCAAGGACAGGGGGGCCGGATGAAAAACTGTTTTTT; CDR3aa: CASSESRTGGPDEKLFF
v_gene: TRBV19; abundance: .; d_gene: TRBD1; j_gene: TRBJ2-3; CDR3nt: TGTGCCAGTAGTATAGCCTGGACAGGGGGCATGGATACGCAGTATTTT; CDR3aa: CASSIAWTGGMDTQYF
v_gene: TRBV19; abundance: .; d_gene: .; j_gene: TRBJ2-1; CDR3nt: TGTGCCAGTAGTCATTCAGGGAGAGAGCAGTTCTTC; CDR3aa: CASSHSGREQFF
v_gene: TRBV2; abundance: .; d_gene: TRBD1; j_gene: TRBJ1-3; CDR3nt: TGTGCCAGCAGTGTACAGGGGGCTGGAAACACCATATATTTT; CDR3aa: CASSVQGAGNTIYF
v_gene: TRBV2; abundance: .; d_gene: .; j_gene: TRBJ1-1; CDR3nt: TGTGCCAGCAGTGGGGACTTCCTCCTCACTGAAGCTTTCTTT; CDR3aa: CASSGDFLLTEAFF
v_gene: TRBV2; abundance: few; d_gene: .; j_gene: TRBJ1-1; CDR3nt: TGTGCCAGCAGTGTTGGGGTTAACACTGAAGCTTTCTTT; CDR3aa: CASSVGVNTEAFF
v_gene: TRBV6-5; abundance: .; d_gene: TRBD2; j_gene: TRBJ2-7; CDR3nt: TGTGCCAGCAGTTACCGGGGGGTCTACGAGCAGTACTTC; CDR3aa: CASSYRGVYEQYF
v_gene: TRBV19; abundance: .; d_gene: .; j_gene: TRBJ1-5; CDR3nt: TGTGCCAGTAGTATAGGAAGGGAGCAGCCCCAGCATTTT; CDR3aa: CASSIGREQPQHF
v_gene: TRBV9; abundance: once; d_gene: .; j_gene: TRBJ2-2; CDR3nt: TGTGCCAGCAGCGTCACTAACTCCCATCGGAGCCTGAACACCGGGGAGCTGTTTTTT; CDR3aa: CASSVTNSHRSLNTGELFF
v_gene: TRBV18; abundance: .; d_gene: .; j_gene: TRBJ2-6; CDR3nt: TGTGCCAGCTCACCATCAGCAGGGGCCCTATCTGGGGCCAACGTCCTGACTTTC; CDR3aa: CASSPSAGALSGANVLTF
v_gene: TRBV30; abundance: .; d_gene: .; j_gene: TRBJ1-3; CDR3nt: TGTGCCTGGAGTTCCCGTCTCCGCTCCTCTGGAAACACCATATATTTT; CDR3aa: CAWSSRLRSSGNTIYF
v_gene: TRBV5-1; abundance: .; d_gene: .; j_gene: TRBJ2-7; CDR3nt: TGCGCCAGCAGCTTGGGTCTGGGGGTTTACGAGCAGTACTTC; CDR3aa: CASSLGLGVYEQYF
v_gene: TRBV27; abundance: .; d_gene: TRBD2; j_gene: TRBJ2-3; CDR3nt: TGTGCCAGTTCAGTCCCCCCTAGCGGGGGTGTGGCAGATACGCAGTATTTT; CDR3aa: CASSVPPSGGVADTQYF
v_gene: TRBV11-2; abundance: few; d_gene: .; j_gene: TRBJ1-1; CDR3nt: TGTGCCAGCAGCTCTATACTACAGAACACTGAAGCTTTCTTT; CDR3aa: CASSSILQNTEAFF
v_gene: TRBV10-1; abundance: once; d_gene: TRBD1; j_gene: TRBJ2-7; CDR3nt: TGCGCCAGCAGTGAGTCCCGGACAGGGGTCACCTACGAGCAGTACTTC; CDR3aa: CASSESRTGVTYEQYF
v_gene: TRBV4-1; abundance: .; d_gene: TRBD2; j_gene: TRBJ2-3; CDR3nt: TGCGCCAGCAGCACCGGGACTAGTACAGATACGCAGTATTTT; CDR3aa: CASSTGTSTDTQYF
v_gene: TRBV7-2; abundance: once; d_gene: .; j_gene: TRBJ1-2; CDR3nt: TGTGCCAGCAGCCCCGGGACAACTGGCTACACCTTC; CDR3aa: CASSPGTTGYTF
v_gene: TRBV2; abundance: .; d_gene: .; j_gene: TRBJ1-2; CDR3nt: TGTGCCAGCAGAACAGATAACTATGGCTACACCTTC; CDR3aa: CASRTDNYGYTF
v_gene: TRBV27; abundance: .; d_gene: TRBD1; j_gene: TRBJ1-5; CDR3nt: TGTGCCAGTTCTACAGGGGGACAGCCCCAGCATTTT; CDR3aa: CASSTGGQPQHF
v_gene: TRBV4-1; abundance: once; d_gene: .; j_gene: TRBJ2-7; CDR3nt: TGCGCCAGCAGCCAAGATCAGGGCGGGCTACCCTCCTACGAGCAGTACTTC; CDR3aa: CASSQDQGGLPSYEQYF
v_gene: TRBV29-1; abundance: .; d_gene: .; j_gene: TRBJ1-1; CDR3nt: TGCAGCGTTGATCAGAGGGAAGGAGGTGAAGCTTTCTTT; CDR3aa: CSVDQREGGEAFF
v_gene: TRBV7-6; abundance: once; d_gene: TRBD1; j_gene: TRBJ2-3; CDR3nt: TGTGCCAGCAGGCTAACAGGGGGACATCCTCGACCAGATACGCAGTATTTT; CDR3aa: CASRLTGGHPRPDTQYF
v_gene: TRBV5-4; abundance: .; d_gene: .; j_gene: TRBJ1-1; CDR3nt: TGTGCCAGCAGCTCGGTTTCGGGGAGTAACACTGAAGCTTTCTTT; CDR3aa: CASSSVSGSNTEAFF
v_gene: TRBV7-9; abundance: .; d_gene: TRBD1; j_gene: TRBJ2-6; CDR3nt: TGTGCCAGCAGCTTGGGGACAGGGATGTCTGGGGCCAACGTCCTGACTTTC; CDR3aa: CASSLGTGMSGANVLTF
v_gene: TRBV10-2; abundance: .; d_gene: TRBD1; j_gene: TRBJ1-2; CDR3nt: TGCGCCAGCAGTGACCAGGGGGTCTCGTTAGCTAACTATGGCTACACCTTC; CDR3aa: CASSDQGVSLANYGYTF
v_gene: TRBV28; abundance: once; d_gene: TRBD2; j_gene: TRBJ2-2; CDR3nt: TGTGCCAGCAGTTTCGGGCTAGCGGGGGAATCTAACACCGGGGAGCTGTTTTTT; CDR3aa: CASSFGLAGESNTGELFF
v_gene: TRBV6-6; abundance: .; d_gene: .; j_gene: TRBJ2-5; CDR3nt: TGTGCCAGCAGTTTTGCCCGGGCCCCGGAGACCCAGTACTTC; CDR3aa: CASSFARAPETQYF
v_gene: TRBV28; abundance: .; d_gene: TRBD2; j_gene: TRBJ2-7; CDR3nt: TGTGCCTGCTGGTCTGGGACTAGCGGGGGGGCGGGCGAGCAGTACTTC; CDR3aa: CACWSGTSGGAGEQYF
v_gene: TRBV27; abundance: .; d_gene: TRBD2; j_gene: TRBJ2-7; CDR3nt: TGTGCCAGCTGGGGGGGGTTCTACGAGCAGTACTTC; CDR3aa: CASWGGFYEQYF
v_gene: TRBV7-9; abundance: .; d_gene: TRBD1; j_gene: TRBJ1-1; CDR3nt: TGTGCCAGCAGCTTACATCAGGGGGTGATGAACACTGAAGCTTTCTTT; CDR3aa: CASSLHQGVMNTEAFF
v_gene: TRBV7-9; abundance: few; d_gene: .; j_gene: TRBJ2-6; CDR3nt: TGTGCCAGCAGCGGTAGCGCGGGATATACAGGGGAGGGGGCCAACGTCCTGACTTTC; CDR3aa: CASSGSAGYTGEGANVLTF
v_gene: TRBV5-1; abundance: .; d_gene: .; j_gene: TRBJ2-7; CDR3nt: TGCGCCAGCAGCTTTCCCCCTAGGGAGGCGCCCGGATCCTACGAGCAGTACTTC; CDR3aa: CASSFPPREAPGSYEQYF
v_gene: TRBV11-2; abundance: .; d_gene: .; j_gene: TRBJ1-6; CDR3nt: TGTGCCGGCAACCATCCGTGGGGTCCCAGCTCCTATAATTCACCCCTCCACTTT; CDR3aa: CAGNHPWGPSSYNSPLHF
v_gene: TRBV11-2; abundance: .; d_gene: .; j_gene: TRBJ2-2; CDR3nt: TGTGCCAGCAGCTCCGACAGGCTCATCACCGGGGAGCTGTTTTTT; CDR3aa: CASSSDRLITGELFF
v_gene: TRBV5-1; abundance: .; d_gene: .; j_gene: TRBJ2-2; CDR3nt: TGCGCCGGCACACGGACACCGGGGACCGGGGAGCTGTTTTTT; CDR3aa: CAGTRTPGTGELFF
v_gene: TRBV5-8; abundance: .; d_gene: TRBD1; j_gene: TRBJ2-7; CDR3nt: TGTGCCAGCAGCTTTACAGGGGGCTACGAGCAGTACTTC; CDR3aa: CASSFTGGYEQYF